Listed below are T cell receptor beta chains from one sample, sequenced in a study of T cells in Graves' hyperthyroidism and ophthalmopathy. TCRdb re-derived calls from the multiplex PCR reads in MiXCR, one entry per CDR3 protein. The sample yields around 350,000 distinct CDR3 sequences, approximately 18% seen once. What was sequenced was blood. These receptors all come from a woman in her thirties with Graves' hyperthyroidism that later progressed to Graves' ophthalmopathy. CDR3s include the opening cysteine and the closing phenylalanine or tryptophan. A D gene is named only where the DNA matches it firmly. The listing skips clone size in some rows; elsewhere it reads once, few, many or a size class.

CDR3aa: CASSLGPQREQYF
CDR3nt: TGTGCCAGCAGCTTAGGGCCTCAGCGCGAGCAGTACTTC
v_gene: TRBV11-2
abundance: many
len: 13
j_gene: TRBJ2-7
d_gene: NA

CDR3aa: CATSTDRGYETQYF
CDR3nt: TGTGCCACCAGCACGGACAGGGGCTATGAGACCCAGTACTTC
v_gene: TRBV15
abundance: few
len: 14
j_gene: TRBJ2-5
d_gene: TRBD1

CDR3aa: CASSLWGQGSTGELFF
CDR3nt: TGTGCCAGCAGCTTATGGGGACAGGGATCCACCGGGGAGCTGTTTTTT
v_gene: TRBV13
abundance: few
len: 16
j_gene: TRBJ2-2
d_gene: TRBD1

CDR3aa: CASSLGAGIMNTGELFF
CDR3nt: TGTGCCAGCAGCTTGGGGGCAGGGATCATGAACACCGGGGAGCTGTTTTTT
v_gene: TRBV5-4
abundance: NA
len: 17
j_gene: TRBJ2-2
d_gene: NA

CDR3aa: CSVAAPPGGEGEQYF
CDR3nt: TGCAGCGTTGCGGCTCCCCCAGGGGGCGAAGGTGAGCAGTACTTC
v_gene: TRBV29-1
abundance: many
len: 15
j_gene: TRBJ2-7
d_gene: TRBD1

CDR3aa: CASSPRAQETQYF
CDR3nt: TGTGCCAGCAGTCCCCGGGCGCAAGAGACCCAGTACTTC
v_gene: TRBV28
abundance: many
len: 13
j_gene: TRBJ2-5
d_gene: NA

CDR3aa: CASSPGYSFGSYEQYF
CDR3nt: TGTGCCAGCAGCCCGGGGTATTCCTTCGGTTCCTACGAGCAGTACTTC
v_gene: TRBV3-1
abundance: few
len: 16
j_gene: TRBJ2-7
d_gene: NA

CDR3aa: CASSYSGNTIYF
CDR3nt: TGTGCCAGCAGTTACTCTGGAAACACCATATATTTT
v_gene: TRBV6-2/TRBV6-3
abundance: many
len: 12
j_gene: TRBJ1-3
d_gene: NA

CDR3aa: CSAREVAGAETQYF
CDR3nt: TGCAGTGCTAGAGAAGTGGCAGGGGCTGAGACCCAGTACTTC
v_gene: TRBV20-1
abundance: many
len: 14
j_gene: TRBJ2-5
d_gene: NA

CDR3aa: CASSPEDGRSTDTQYF
CDR3nt: TGCGCCAGCAGCCCGGAGGATGGCAGGAGCACAGATACGCAGTATTTT
v_gene: TRBV5-1
abundance: few
len: 16
j_gene: TRBJ2-3
d_gene: NA

CDR3aa: CASSIPLGQPQHF
CDR3nt: TGTGCCAGTAGTATCCCCCTCGGCCAGCCCCAGCATTTT
v_gene: TRBV19
abundance: many
len: 13
j_gene: TRBJ1-5
d_gene: NA

CDR3aa: CASSYSGLASYEQYF
CDR3nt: TGTGCCAGCAGTTACTCCGGCCTAGCGTCCTACGAGCAGTACTTC
v_gene: TRBV6-2/TRBV6-3
abundance: many
len: 15
j_gene: TRBJ2-7
d_gene: NA

CDR3aa: CASSSRGNTEAFF
CDR3nt: TGTGCCAGCAGCTCGAGGGGGAACACTGAAGCTTTCTTT
v_gene: TRBV11-2
abundance: many
len: 13
j_gene: TRBJ1-1
d_gene: NA

CDR3aa: CASSLAQGLNTEAFF
CDR3nt: TGCGCCAGCAGCTTGGCGCAGGGGCTGAACACTGAAGCTTTCTTT
v_gene: TRBV5-1
abundance: many
len: 15
j_gene: TRBJ1-1
d_gene: NA

CDR3aa: CASSFSTSGVYEQYF
CDR3nt: TGTGCCAGCAGCTTCAGTACTAGCGGGGTCTACGAGCAGTACTTC
v_gene: TRBV5-6
abundance: few
len: 15
j_gene: TRBJ2-7
d_gene: TRBD2

CDR3aa: CASSLSYSNQPQHF
CDR3nt: TGTGCCAGCAGTTTATCTTATAGCAATCAGCCCCAGCATTTT
v_gene: TRBV12-3/TRBV12-4
abundance: many
len: 14
j_gene: TRBJ1-5
d_gene: NA

CDR3aa: CASSGTSPTSSYNEQFF
CDR3nt: TGTGCCAGCAGCGGTACTAGTCCGACCAGCTCCTACAATGAGCAGTTCTTC
v_gene: TRBV2
abundance: NA
len: 17
j_gene: TRBJ2-1
d_gene: NA

CDR3aa: CSVEDKTGKGYTF
CDR3nt: TGCAGCGTTGAAGATAAGACAGGGAAGGGCTACACCTTC
v_gene: TRBV29-1
abundance: many
len: 13
j_gene: TRBJ1-2
d_gene: TRBD1

CDR3aa: CASSLASGTSGRDEQFF
CDR3nt: TGTGCCAGCAGCTTAGCCTCCGGGACTAGCGGGAGAGATGAGCAGTTCTTC
v_gene: TRBV7-9
abundance: many
len: 17
j_gene: TRBJ2-1
d_gene: TRBD2

CDR3aa: CASGPKSTDTQYF
CDR3nt: TGTGCCAGCGGGCCAAAGAGCACAGATACGCAGTATTTT
v_gene: TRBV6-2/TRBV6-3
abundance: NA
len: 13
j_gene: TRBJ2-3
d_gene: NA

CDR3aa: CASSASRTSGYNEQFF
CDR3nt: TGTGCCAGCAGCGCATCAAGGACTAGCGGGTACAATGAGCAGTTCTTC
v_gene: TRBV9
abundance: NA
len: 16
j_gene: TRBJ2-1
d_gene: TRBD2

CDR3aa: CASLDREDTDTQYF
CDR3nt: TGTGCCTCTCTTGACAGGGAGGATACAGATACGCAGTATTTT
v_gene: TRBV10-3
abundance: NA
len: 14
j_gene: TRBJ2-3
d_gene: NA

CDR3aa: CSATSGRVSYEQYF
CDR3nt: TGCAGTGCTACTAGCGGGAGGGTCTCCTACGAGCAGTACTTC
v_gene: TRBV20-1
abundance: many
len: 14
j_gene: TRBJ2-7
d_gene: TRBD2

CDR3aa: CASSRGGVYEQYF
CDR3nt: TGTGCCAGCAGTCGTGGAGGAGTTTACGAGCAGTACTTC
v_gene: TRBV12-3/TRBV12-4
abundance: many
len: 13
j_gene: TRBJ2-7
d_gene: NA

CDR3aa: CASSLADGVFVEAFF
CDR3nt: TGTGCCAGCAGTCTAGCGGACGGAGTGTTTGTGGAAGCTTTCTTT
v_gene: TRBV28
abundance: many
len: 15
j_gene: TRBJ1-1
d_gene: NA

CDR3aa: CASSLAGYVSETQYF
CDR3nt: TGCGCCAGCAGCTTGGCCGGCTACGTATCGGAGACCCAGTACTTC
v_gene: TRBV5-1
abundance: few
len: 15
j_gene: TRBJ2-5
d_gene: NA

CDR3aa: CASSSGLAGVAQYF
CDR3nt: TGCGCCAGCAGCTCCGGACTAGCGGGAGTGGCGCAGTATTTT
v_gene: TRBV5-1
abundance: many
len: 14
j_gene: TRBJ2-3
d_gene: TRBD2

CDR3aa: CASSENPNTDTQYF
CDR3nt: TGCGCCAGCAGTGAGAATCCAAATACAGATACGCAGTATTTT
v_gene: TRBV10-1
abundance: NA
len: 14
j_gene: TRBJ2-3
d_gene: NA

CDR3aa: CASRKDVAYGYTF
CDR3nt: TGTGCCAGCAGGAAGGATGTTGCCTATGGCTACACCTTC
v_gene: TRBV25-1
abundance: NA
len: 13
j_gene: TRBJ1-2
d_gene: NA

CDR3aa: CASSREHSGIQTDTQYF
CDR3nt: TGCGCCAGCAGCCGAGAACATAGCGGGATTCAGACAGATACGCAGTATTTT
v_gene: TRBV4-1
abundance: many
len: 17
j_gene: TRBJ2-3
d_gene: TRBD2

CDR3aa: CASRIAGYEQYF
CDR3nt: TGTGCCAGCAGAATAGCAGGGTACGAGCAGTACTTC
v_gene: TRBV2
abundance: NA
len: 12
j_gene: TRBJ2-7
d_gene: NA

CDR3aa: CASSIAPQNTEAFF
CDR3nt: TGTGCCAGTAGTATAGCTCCCCAGAACACTGAAGCTTTCTTT
v_gene: TRBV19
abundance: few
len: 14
j_gene: TRBJ1-1
d_gene: NA

CDR3aa: CASGLVIGGSVDTQYF
CDR3nt: TGTGCTAGTGGTTTGGTAATTGGCGGGAGCGTAGATACGCAGTATTTT
v_gene: TRBV12-5
abundance: many
len: 16
j_gene: TRBJ2-3
d_gene: TRBD2

CDR3aa: CASSPRGRESHF
CDR3nt: TGTGCCAGCTCACCACGGGGCAGGGAGAGTCATTTT
v_gene: TRBV18
abundance: few
len: 12
j_gene: TRBJ1-3
d_gene: NA

CDR3aa: CASSYSIAGASGELFF
CDR3nt: TGTGCCAGCAGTTACAGTATAGCGGGAGCCTCCGGGGAGCTGTTTTTT
v_gene: TRBV6-9
abundance: NA
len: 16
j_gene: TRBJ2-2
d_gene: TRBD2

CDR3aa: CASSIEGQPQHF
CDR3nt: TGTGCCAGTAGTATAGAGGGTCAGCCCCAGCATTTT
v_gene: TRBV19
abundance: NA
len: 12
j_gene: TRBJ1-5
d_gene: NA

CDR3aa: CSVSVQGAHEQYF
CDR3nt: TGCAGCGTTTCGGTGCAGGGGGCCCACGAGCAGTACTTC
v_gene: TRBV29-1
abundance: NA
len: 13
j_gene: TRBJ2-7
d_gene: TRBD1

CDR3aa: CASSLDGRADNEQFF
CDR3nt: TGCGCCAGCAGCTTGGATGGGAGGGCCGACAATGAGCAGTTCTTC
v_gene: TRBV5-1
abundance: many
len: 15
j_gene: TRBJ2-1
d_gene: TRBD2

CDR3aa: CASSQGTGSATEAFF
CDR3nt: TGTGCCAGCAGCCAGGGGACAGGGTCGGCCACTGAAGCTTTCTTT
v_gene: TRBV11-2
abundance: many
len: 15
j_gene: TRBJ1-1
d_gene: TRBD1

CDR3aa: CASSLVVKAGEETQYF
CDR3nt: TGTGCCAGCAGCTTAGTGGTTAAAGCGGGCGAAGAGACCCAGTACTTC
v_gene: TRBV7-3
abundance: few
len: 16
j_gene: TRBJ2-5
d_gene: NA

CDR3aa: CASSPPPAGGSADTQYF
CDR3nt: TGTGCCAGCAGCCCCCCCCCAGCGGGGGGGTCGGCAGATACGCAGTATTTT
v_gene: TRBV7-9
abundance: NA
len: 17
j_gene: TRBJ2-3
d_gene: TRBD2

CDR3aa: CASRRWSGEREQYF
CDR3nt: TGTGCCAGCCGACGGTGGTCAGGGGAGAGGGAGCAGTACTTC
v_gene: TRBV6-1
abundance: few
len: 14
j_gene: TRBJ2-7
d_gene: NA

CDR3aa: CASSLGAYGYTF
CDR3nt: TGTGCCAGCAGCCTCGGGGCCTATGGCTACACCTTC
v_gene: TRBV7-9
abundance: many
len: 12
j_gene: TRBJ1-2
d_gene: NA

CDR3aa: CSAPRKLGLAAGEQFF
CDR3nt: TGCAGTGCTCCCCGTAAATTGGGACTAGCGGCGGGTGAGCAGTTCTTC
v_gene: TRBV20-1
abundance: NA
len: 16
j_gene: TRBJ2-1
d_gene: TRBD2

CDR3aa: CSARDDSPPGTSFSYEQYF
CDR3nt: TGCAGTGCTAGAGACGATTCGCCCCCCGGGACTAGCTTCTCCTACGAGCAGTACTTC
v_gene: TRBV20-1
abundance: NA
len: 19
j_gene: TRBJ2-7
d_gene: TRBD2

CDR3aa: CASITSGGETQYF
CDR3nt: TGTGCCAGCATCACCTCCGGCGGCGAGACCCAGTACTTC
v_gene: TRBV7-9
abundance: many
len: 13
j_gene: TRBJ2-5
d_gene: NA

CDR3aa: CASSELRLGTPSSYNEQFF
CDR3nt: TGTGCCAGCAGTGAGCTCCGTTTGGGGACACCGAGCTCCTACAATGAGCAGTTCTTC
v_gene: TRBV25-1
abundance: many
len: 19
j_gene: TRBJ2-1
d_gene: NA

CDR3aa: CASSLLAFGNQPQHF
CDR3nt: TGTGCCAGCAGTTTACTGGCTTTTGGCAATCAGCCCCAGCATTTT
v_gene: TRBV27
abundance: many
len: 15
j_gene: TRBJ1-5
d_gene: NA

CDR3aa: CASSHRLAASVEQFF
CDR3nt: TGTGCCAGTAGTCATCGGCTAGCGGCGTCGGTTGAGCAGTTCTTC
v_gene: TRBV19
abundance: few
len: 15
j_gene: TRBJ2-1
d_gene: TRBD2

CDR3aa: CASGTEPFYEQYF
CDR3nt: TGTGCCAGTGGGACAGAGCCGTTTTACGAGCAGTACTTC
v_gene: TRBV2
abundance: many
len: 13
j_gene: TRBJ2-7
d_gene: TRBD1

CDR3aa: CASSRDYWQFF
CDR3nt: TGTGCCAGCAGTCGGGACTACTGGCAGTTCTTC
v_gene: TRBV2
abundance: NA
len: 11
j_gene: TRBJ2-1
d_gene: TRBD2

CDR3aa: CASGPGKYEDGYTF
CDR3nt: TGTGCCAGCGGACCGGGGAAATATGAGGATGGCTACACCTTC
v_gene: TRBV18
abundance: many
len: 14
j_gene: TRBJ1-2
d_gene: NA

CDR3aa: CASSESLGQGTYEQYF
CDR3nt: TGCGCCAGCAGTGAGAGCCTGGGACAGGGGACCTACGAGCAGTACTTC
v_gene: TRBV10-1
abundance: many
len: 16
j_gene: TRBJ2-7
d_gene: TRBD1

CDR3aa: CASSKILKFGSGETQYF
CDR3nt: TGTGCCAGCAGCAAGATCCTTAAGTTCGGGAGCGGCGAGACCCAGTACTTC
v_gene: TRBV6-2/TRBV6-3
abundance: many
len: 17
j_gene: TRBJ2-5
d_gene: NA

CDR3aa: CASGASPGDQETQCF
CDR3nt: TGTGCCAGTGGCGCTTCCCCAGGGGATCAGGAGACCCAGTGCTTC
v_gene: TRBV6-1
abundance: many
len: 15
j_gene: TRBJ2-5
d_gene: NA

CDR3aa: CASSPDRGEAFF
CDR3nt: TGTGCCAGCAGCCCAGACAGGGGTGAAGCTTTCTTT
v_gene: TRBV7-9
abundance: few
len: 12
j_gene: TRBJ1-1
d_gene: TRBD1

CDR3aa: CASSFPSEGDEEETQYF
CDR3nt: TGTGCCAGCAGCTTCCCAAGCGAGGGAGATGAGGAAGAGACCCAGTACTTC
v_gene: TRBV13
abundance: many
len: 17
j_gene: TRBJ2-5
d_gene: NA

CDR3aa: CSARVDTGEETQYF
CDR3nt: TGCAGTGCTAGAGTAGATACGGGAGAAGAGACCCAGTACTTC
v_gene: TRBV20-1
abundance: few
len: 14
j_gene: TRBJ2-5
d_gene: NA

CDR3aa: CSARYSGYEQYF
CDR3nt: TGCAGTGCTAGATATTCGGGCTACGAGCAGTACTTC
v_gene: TRBV20-1
abundance: few
len: 12
j_gene: TRBJ2-7
d_gene: NA

CDR3aa: CASSQEPQTNTEAFF
CDR3nt: TGCGCCAGCAGCCAAGAACCGCAGACGAACACTGAAGCTTTCTTT
v_gene: TRBV4-1
abundance: NA
len: 15
j_gene: TRBJ1-1
d_gene: NA